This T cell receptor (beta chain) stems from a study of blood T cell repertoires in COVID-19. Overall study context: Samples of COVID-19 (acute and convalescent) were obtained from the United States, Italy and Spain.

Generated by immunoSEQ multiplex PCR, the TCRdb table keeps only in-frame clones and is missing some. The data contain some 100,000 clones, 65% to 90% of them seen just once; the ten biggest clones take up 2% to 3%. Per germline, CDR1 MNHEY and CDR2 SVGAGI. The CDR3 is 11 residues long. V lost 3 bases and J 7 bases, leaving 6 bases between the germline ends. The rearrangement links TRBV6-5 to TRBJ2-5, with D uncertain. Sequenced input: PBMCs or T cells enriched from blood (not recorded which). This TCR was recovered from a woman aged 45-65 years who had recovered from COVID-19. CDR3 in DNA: TGTGCCAGCAGTTATCTCGGGACCCAGTACTTC. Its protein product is CASSYLGTQYF.